This TCR beta chain originates from a study of blood T cell repertoires in COVID-19. Study context: Acute-phase and convalescent COVID-19 samples originated in the United States, Italy and Spain. Sources were T cells, B-cell-depleted T cells, or PBMCs; the material itself was cDNA or gDNA.

This table comes from immunoSEQ multiplex PCR, and its TCRdb copy is limited to in-frame clones, with some not included. The sample lists 200,000 to 250,000 clones, 82% occurring once. The cohort comprised adults aged roughly 18 to 95 years residing in about 25 US areas. Participant reports of clinical history set cohort assignment. The sample taken for sequencing was PBMCs or T cells enriched from blood (not recorded which). This TCR was recovered from a woman aged 55 to 70 who had recovered from COVID-19.

The CDR3 here is CASSDPSRGGNEKLFF. CDR3 DNA sequence: TGTGCCAGCAGTGACCCCTCGAGGGGGGGTAATGAAAAACTGTTTTTT. The chain joins TRBV6-1 to TRBJ1-4, with D possibly matching TRBD1 (6 bases). This CDR3 comprises 16 residues. The V end lost 3 bases, the J end lost 4 bases, and 15 bases lay between the germline ends. The germline V gene encodes CDR1 MNHNS and CDR2 SASEGT.